One sample yielded the 32 T cell receptor beta chains listed below, sequenced in a study of shared clonotypes between healthy human individuals. The data were produced by immunoSEQ multiplex PCR, yet TCRdb's version contains in-frame clones alone and is incomplete. Of around 2,000,000 clones listed, 85% to 95% are singletons. Naivety among CD8 cells was defined by CD45RO negativity and positive CCR7 selection, thereby excluding terminally differentiated effector memory CD45RA+ cells. The sequenced sample consisted of naive CD8+ T cells sorted from blood. These TCRs come from a man between 18 and 35 years old in good health.

The V and J genes are TRBV7-3 and TRBJ2-3, with D possibly matching TRBD1 (6 bases). Per the germline V gene, CDR1 is SGHTA and CDR2 is FQGTGA. Trimming shortened V by 1 base and J by 1 base, and 15 bases separated the two germline ends. The CDR3 covers 17 residues. DNA for the CDR3: TGTGCCAGCAGCTTAAATTCAGGGGCTGGAGGCACAGATACGCAGTATTTT. Its translation: CASSLNSGAGGTDTQYF.

V gene TRBV4-3 combines with J gene TRBJ2-3, with 13 bases that match TRBD2. The CDR3 spans 18 residues. Germline trimming cut 4 bases from V and 1 base from J; bases unmatched to any gene: 8. CDR1 and CDR2 from the germline V gene are LGHNA and YSLEER. The CDR3 protein is CASSLLGTSGDRTDTQYF. For the CDR3, the DNA is TGCGCCAGCAGCCTACTAGGGACTAGCGGGGACCGCACAGATACGCAGTATTTT.

This chain joins TRBV27 and TRBJ2-2; TRBD2 aligns across 8 bases. The V segment lost 8 bases and the J segment 7 bases; nucleotides outside the gene matches: 9. The CDR3 is 14 amino acids. Germline lookup yields CDR1 MNHEY and CDR2 SMNVEV (reference sequence). DNA for the CDR3: TGTGCCAGCGCAGTGGCGGGGGGCGGCGGGGAGCTGTTTTTT. As protein: CASAVAGGGGELFF.

The rearrangement links TRBV6-1 to TRBJ2-1; no clear D gene. Germline CDR1 and CDR2: MNHNS and SASEGT. The CDR3 has 15 amino acids. Trimming left V 5 bases short and J 0 bases short, with 11 bases between. The CDR3 sequence is CASSRSPVSYNEQFF. The CDR3 nucleotides read TGTGCCAGCAGTAGGTCGCCAGTCTCCTACAATGAGCAGTTCTTC.

The chain carries TRBV6-4 and TRBJ1-4; a possible D gene is TRBD1 (5 bases). CDR1 MRHNA and CDR2 SNTAGT come from the germline V gene. V was cut by 8 bases and J by 5 bases, with 18 bases left in between. There are 15 residues in the CDR3. The CDR3 spells CASPDRGVPNEKLFF. As DNA, the CDR3 is TGTGCCAGCCCCGACCGAGGGGTGCCGAATGAAAAACTGTTTTTT.

About this clone: Other DNA sequences in this sample translate to the same CDR3. The chain has TRBV7-9 and TRBJ2-1; TRBD2 matches 13 bases. Trimming took 5 bases from V and 7 from J; bases not matched to a gene: 5. CDR1 SEHNR and CDR2 FQNEAQ come from the germline V gene (reference sequence). The length of the CDR3 is 15 residues. The CDR3 loop reads CASSLRTSGSNEQFF. In DNA form, the CDR3 reads TGTGCCAGCAGCCTACGGACTAGCGGGAGTAATGAGCAGTTCTTC.

With regard to this clone: Other DNA sequences in this sample translate to the same CDR3. This chain links TRBV7-9 with TRBJ2-5, with D possibly being TRBD1 (6 bases). Trimming stripped 1 base from V and 1 base from J, with 7 bases between. Germline V gene lookup returns CDR1 SEHNR and CDR2 FQNEAQ (reference sequence). This CDR3 is built from 14 residues. The CDR3 DNA reads as TGTGCCAGCAGCTTAGAGGACAGCCAAGAGACCCAGTACTTC. This encodes CASSLEDSQETQYF.

The chain links TRBV2 to TRBJ1-2; possible D gene TRBD1, 5 bases. CDR1 SNHLY and CDR2 FYNNEI come from the germline V gene. The CDR3 consists of 18 residues. The V end lost 2 bases, the J end lost 6 bases, and 25 bases lay between the germline ends. In nucleotides, the CDR3 is TGTGCCAGCAGTGAAATTCTAGGGTGGGCAGGGAAAGAGGATGGCTACACCTTC. Its translation: CASSEILGWAGKEDGYTF.

On this clone itself: This sample includes further DNA sequences coding for the same CDR3. The chain couples TRBV7-9 to TRBJ1-1; D gene uncertain. Germline assignment: CDR1 SEHNR and CDR2 FQNEAQ (reference sequence). The CDR3 extends over 12 amino acids. The V end was cut by 3 bases, the J end by 4 bases, with 6 bases between. The CDR3 loop is CASSFGSTEAFF. CDR3 in DNA: TGTGCCAGCAGCTTTGGGAGCACTGAAGCTTTCTTT.

The chain recombines TRBV19 with TRBJ1-1, with D perhaps TRBD1 (6 bases). Germline values: CDR1 LNHDA, CDR2 SQIVND (reference sequence). CDR3 length: 12 residues. With 10 bases removed from V and 5 bases from J, the gap between germline ends came to 14 bases. CDR3 DNA sequence: TGTGCCACCAAACAGGGAGGGACTGAAGCTTTCTTT. This encodes CATKQGGTEAFF.

The chain is built from TRBV27 and TRBJ2-2; perhaps TRBD2 as D (6 bases). This CDR3 region has 16 residues. V was cut by 2 bases and J by 3 bases, with 13 bases left in between. Germline CDR1 and CDR2: MNHEY and SMNVEV (reference sequence). The CDR3 loop is CASSLGRSGDTGELFF. In DNA, the CDR3 is TGTGCCAGCAGTTTAGGGAGGAGTGGCGACACCGGGGAGCTGTTTTTT.

V is TRBV12-5 and J is TRBJ2-1, with D possibly TRBD1 on 5 matching bases. Trimming removed 5 bases from V and 2 bases from J, with 13 bases in between. The CDR3 consists of 15 residues. The germline gives CDR1 LGHNT, CDR2 FRNRAP. CDR3 amino acids: CASGPKDIPYNEQFF. The CDR3, as DNA: TGTGCTAGTGGTCCCAAGGACATCCCCTACAATGAGCAGTTCTTC. Based on the CDR3 plus reference TRBV12-5 and TRBJ2-1, the full variable domain is DARVTQTPRHKVTEMGQEVTMRCQPILGHNTVFWYRQTMMQGLELLAYFRNRAPLDDSGMPKDRFSAEMPDATLATLKIQPSEPRDSAVYFCASGPKDIPYNEQFFGPGTRLTVL.

The genes are TRBV5-4 and TRBJ1-6; no clear D gene. CDR1 is SGHNT, CDR2 YYREEE, per germline (reference sequence). Trimming left V 0 bases short and J 8 bases short, with 12 bases between. There are 15 residues in the CDR3. This chain's CDR3 is CASSLGQPGYSPLHF. The CDR3 DNA sequence: TGTGCCAGCAGCTTGGGGCAGCCAGGTTATTCACCCCTCCACTTT.

CDR3 coding DNA: TGTGCCACCAGCAGAGATCCCAGGGAAAGTCACACTGAAGCTTTCTTT. It encodes CATSRDPRESHTEAFF. The V and J genes are TRBV15 and TRBJ1-1, with D possibly being TRBD1 (5 bases). Germline V gives CDR1 LNHNV, CDR2 YYDKDF (reference sequence). The CDR3 has 16 residues. Trimming removed 0 bases from V and 3 bases from J, with 14 bases in between.

The chain combines TRBV7-9 with TRBJ2-1; 8 positions agree with TRBD2. J gave up 8 bases and V 4 bases, and 22 bases lay outside the gene matches. The CDR3 covers 19 residues. CDR1 is SEHNR and CDR2 is FQNEAQ in the germline V gene (reference sequence). Here the CDR3 DNA reads TGTGCCAGCAGCTGGGGCTCGGCCCCGCAAGCGGGAGCTAGGGATGAGCAGTTCTTC. Translated: CASSWGSAPQAGARDEQFF.

The CDR3 DNA reads as TGTGCCAAACGGGCGCCTAGCGGGTCCGGGGAGCTGTTTTTT. This translates into CAKRAPSGSGELFF. The gene calls are TRBV7-5 and TRBJ2-2; the D segment call TRBD2 is taken from the table without a DNA check. TRBV7-5 is tagged as a pseudogene. The CDR3 runs 14 residues.

The chain employs TRBV29-1 and TRBJ2-1; D is unresolved. Trimming cost V 5 bases and J 6 bases, with 14 bases left between them. The CDR3 is made up of 13 amino acids. CDR1 and CDR2 from the germline V gene are SQVTM and ANQGSEA. DNA for the CDR3: TGCAGCGTTCCAAAGGGATTTTCCAATGAGCAGTTCTTC. Its translation is CSVPKGFSNEQFF.

Concerning this clone itself: Different DNA sequences within this sample yield the same CDR3. V gene TRBV2 combines with J gene TRBJ2-5; the D is unclear. Trimming pared 1 base from V and 2 bases from J, leaving 5 bases between. Germline values: CDR1 SNHLY, CDR2 FYNNEI. The CDR3 runs to 13 residues. CDR3 region: CASSEGDQETQYF. As DNA, the CDR3 is TGTGCCAGCAGTGAAGGAGATCAAGAGACCCAGTACTTC.

The rearrangement links TRBV2 to TRBJ1-4, with a weak D call TRBD1 (5 bases). Germline V CDR1 and CDR2: SNHLY, FYNNEI. The CDR3 is made up of 15 amino acids. V dropped 7 bases and J dropped 2 bases, with 14 bases sitting between them. The CDR3 DNA is TGTGCCAGCATCTCGGGGCGGCAGACTAATGAAAAACTGTTTTTT. Translated: CASISGRQTNEKLFF. The full variable domain, rest sourced from reference TRBV2 and TRBJ1-4, is EPEVTQTPSHQVTQMGQEVILRCVPISNHLYFYWYRQILGQKVEFLVSFYNNEISEKSEIFDDQFSVERPDGSNFTLKIRSTKLEDSAMYFCASISGRQTNEKLFFGSGTQLSVL.

The CDR3 region is CASSAGQVNEKLFF. CDR3 in DNA: TGTGCCAGCAGCGCGGGACAGGTTAATGAAAAACTGTTTTTT. The chain joins TRBV9 to TRBJ1-4, with 8 bases identical to TRBD1. The germline V gene has CDR1 SGDLS and CDR2 YYNGEE. V was pared by 3 bases and J by 4 bases, with 2 bases of the junction left unmatched. The CDR3 has 14 residues.

V gene TRBV6-6 combines with J gene TRBJ2-7; D is perhaps TRBD1 (5 bases). Between the trimmed V and J ends, which lost 0 bases and 4 bases, there was a span of 10 bases. The CDR3 is made up of 14 amino acids. Per the germline V gene, CDR1 is MNHNY and CDR2 is SVGAGI (reference sequence). Here the CDR3 DNA reads TGTGCCAGCAGTTACTCGACGCAGGGTTACGAGCAGTACTTC. Protein product: CASSYSTQGYEQYF.

This clone appeared once. The chain employs TRBV9 and TRBJ2-1; D unclear. The CDR3 is made up of 13 amino acids. Germline V gene data show CDR1 as SGDLS and CDR2 as YYNGEE. The V and J ends lost 4 bases and 7 bases respectively, with 12 bases between them. CDR3: CASSPTGWNEQFF. The DNA of the CDR3 is TGTGCCAGCAGCCCCACGGGTTGGAATGAGCAGTTCTTC.

The rearrangement joins TRBV7-2 to TRBJ2-7; 9 bases are a match to TRBD2. CDR1 and CDR2 from the germline V gene are SGHTA and FQGNSA. CDR3 size: 14 residues. Trimming cost V 5 bases and J 4 bases; bases outside gene matches: 6. The CDR3 loop is CASSIGLAPYEQYF. The CDR3 coding sequence is TGTGCCAGCAGCATCGGACTAGCGCCGTACGAGCAGTACTTC.

The chain carries TRBV6-5 and TRBJ2-7; no definite D call. The germline V and J ends were trimmed by 2 bases and 3 bases, with 11 bases remaining between them. CDR1 is MNHEY and CDR2 is SVGAGI in the germline V gene. The CDR3 has 14 residues. CDR3 protein: CASSYGPGYYEQYF. In DNA, the CDR3 is TGTGCCAGCAGTTACGGTCCAGGATACTACGAGCAGTACTTC.

The chain uses TRBV10-2 and TRBJ2-7; 8 bases agree with TRBD1. V lost 3 bases and J lost 4; bases outside the gene matches: 11. The CDR3 length is 16 residues. Germline CDR1 is WSHSY and CDR2 is SAAADI. The CDR3 sequence: CASSDHGTGPGYEQYF. CDR3 nucleotides: TGCGCCAGCAGTGACCACGGGACAGGTCCGGGATACGAGCAGTACTTC.

This clone was counted many times. The sample carries other DNA sequences with the same CDR3. The V and J genes are TRBV30 and TRBJ1-2, with 7 positions matching TRBD1. The V and J ends lost 5 bases and 8 bases, in that order; junction bases with no gene match: 14. The CDR3 is made up of 14 amino acids. CDR1 GTSNPN and CDR2 SVGIG come from the germline V gene (reference sequence). In nucleotides, the CDR3 is TGTGCCTGGCCTTGGGACAGTGGGCGAGTCGGCTACACCTTC. Residues: CAWPWDSGRVGYTF. The full variable domain, completed using reference TRBV30 and TRBJ1-2, is SQTIHQWPATLVQPVGSPLSLECTVEGTSNPNLYWYRQAAGRGLQLLFYSVGIGQISSEVPQNLSASRPQDRQFILSSKKLLLSDSGFYLCAWPWDSGRVGYTFGSGTRLTVV.

This sequence joins TRBV2 and TRBJ1-5; weak D call: TRBD1 (5 bases). CDR1 and CDR2 from the germline V gene are SNHLY and FYNNEI. V lost 3 bases and J lost 5, with 11 bases in between. The CDR3 length is 14 residues. CDR3 nucleotide sequence: TGTGCCAGCAGTGATTACGGGGCGTATCAGCCCCAGCATTTT. The encoded protein is CASSDYGAYQPQHF.

The J gene is TRBJ1-1, the V gene TRBV7-9; a weak D match, TRBD1 (6 bases). Trimming took 3 bases from V and 9 from J, leaving 11 bases between them. The V gene's germline CDR1 is SEHNR and CDR2 FQNEAQ (reference sequence). The CDR3 runs to 12 residues. CDR3 amino acids: CASSFDRTQAFF. DNA of the CDR3: TGTGCCAGCAGCTTCGACAGGACCCAAGCTTTCTTT.

The chain carries TRBV5-1 and TRBJ2-7; D unresolved. V dropped 1 base and J dropped 5 bases, with 7 bases sitting between them. CDR3 size: 12 residues. CDR1 SGHRS and CDR2 YFSETQ come from the germline V gene. The CDR3: CASSLPAHEQYF. CDR3 in DNA: TGCGCCAGCAGCTTGCCCGCCCACGAGCAGTACTTC.

The chain employs TRBV10-1 and TRBJ2-3, with 10 bases fitting TRBD2. Germline V lookup: CDR1 WNHNN, CDR2 SYGVQD (reference sequence). V shed 6 bases, J shed 6 bases, and the junction held 9 bases outside the gene matches. The CDR3 spans 15 residues. As DNA, the CDR3 is TGCGCCAGCAGCGAGAGCGGGGGGGACATGGATACGCAGTATTTT. It codes for CASSESGGDMDTQYF.

About this clone itself: In the same sample, other DNA sequences code for this CDR3. The chain uses TRBV29-1 and TRBJ2-7, with a possible D match to TRBD2 (5 bases). V shed 6 bases and J shed 7 bases, with 13 bases lying between them. The CDR3 extends over 11 amino acids. Germline V gene data show CDR1 as SQVTM and CDR2 as ANQGSEA. DNA for the CDR3: TGCAGCGTAGAGCGTCGGGGAGAGCAGTACTTC. Translated: CSVERRGEQYF.

V and J are TRBV15 and TRBJ2-1; weak D call: TRBD1 (5 bases). The CDR3 has 13 residues. Germline V gene sequence: CDR1 LNHNV, CDR2 YYDKDF (reference sequence). V was pared by 9 bases and J by 0 bases, with 9 bases between. CDR3 region: CATRQSSYNEQFF. The CDR3 DNA follows: TGTGCCACGAGACAGAGCTCCTACAATGAGCAGTTCTTC.